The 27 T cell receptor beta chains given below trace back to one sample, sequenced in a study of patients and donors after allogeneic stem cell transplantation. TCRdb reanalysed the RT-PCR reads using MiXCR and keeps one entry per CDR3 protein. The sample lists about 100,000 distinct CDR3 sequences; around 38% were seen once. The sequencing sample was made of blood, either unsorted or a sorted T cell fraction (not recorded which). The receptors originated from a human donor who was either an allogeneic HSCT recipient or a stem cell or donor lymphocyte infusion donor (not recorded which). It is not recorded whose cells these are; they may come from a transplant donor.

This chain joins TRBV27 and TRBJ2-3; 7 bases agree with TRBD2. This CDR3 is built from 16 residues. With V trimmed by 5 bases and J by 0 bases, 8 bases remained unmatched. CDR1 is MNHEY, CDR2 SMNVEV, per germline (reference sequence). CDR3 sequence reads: CASSTRGLVSTDTQYF. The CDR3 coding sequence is TGTGCCAGCAGTACCCGCGGACTAGTTAGCACAGATACGCAGTATTTT.

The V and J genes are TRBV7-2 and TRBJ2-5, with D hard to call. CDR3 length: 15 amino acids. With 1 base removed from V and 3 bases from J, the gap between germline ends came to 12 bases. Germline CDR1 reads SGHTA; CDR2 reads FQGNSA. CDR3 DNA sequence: TGTGCCAGCAGCTTAGTAGGTCTAGAGGAAGAGACCCAGTACTTC. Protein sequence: CASSLVGLEEETQYF.

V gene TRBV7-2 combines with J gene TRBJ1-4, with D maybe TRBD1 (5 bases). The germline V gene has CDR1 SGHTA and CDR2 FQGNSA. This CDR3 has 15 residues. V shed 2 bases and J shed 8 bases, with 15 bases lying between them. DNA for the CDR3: TGTGCCAGCAGCTTACCGACGAGGACAACCGAAAAACTGTTTTTT. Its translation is CASSLPTRTTEKLFF.

The CDR3: CASSFGSVTTNEKLFF. The CDR3 DNA follows: TGCGCCAGCAGCTTTGGTAGTGTTACAACTAATGAAAAACTGTTTTTT. The V call is TRBV5-1, the J call TRBJ1-4; no definite D call. The germline V gene has CDR1 SGHRS and CDR2 YFSETQ. With 2 bases removed from V and 0 bases from J, the gap between germline ends came to 11 bases. The CDR3 extends over 16 amino acids.

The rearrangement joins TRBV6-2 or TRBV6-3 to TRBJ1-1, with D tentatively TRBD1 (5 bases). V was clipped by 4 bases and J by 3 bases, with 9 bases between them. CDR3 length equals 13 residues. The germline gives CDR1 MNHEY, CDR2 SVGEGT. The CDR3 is CASSWDLYTEAFF. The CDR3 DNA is TGTGCCAGCAGTTGGGACCTCTACACTGAAGCTTTCTTT.

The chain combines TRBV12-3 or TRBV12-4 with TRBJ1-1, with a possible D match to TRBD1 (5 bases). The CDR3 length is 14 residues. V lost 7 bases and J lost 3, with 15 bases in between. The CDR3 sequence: CASTFRGDYTEAFF. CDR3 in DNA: TGTGCCAGCACTTTCCGGGGGGACTACACTGAAGCTTTCTTT.

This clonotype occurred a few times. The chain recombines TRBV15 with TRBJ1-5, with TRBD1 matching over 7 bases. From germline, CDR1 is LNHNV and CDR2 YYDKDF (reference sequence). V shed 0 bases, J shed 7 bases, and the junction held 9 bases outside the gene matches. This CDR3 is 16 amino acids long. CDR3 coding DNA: TGTGCCACCAGCAGAGATCTGTGGCAGGGGGGCCAGCCCCAGCATTTT. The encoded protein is CATSRDLWQGGQPQHF.

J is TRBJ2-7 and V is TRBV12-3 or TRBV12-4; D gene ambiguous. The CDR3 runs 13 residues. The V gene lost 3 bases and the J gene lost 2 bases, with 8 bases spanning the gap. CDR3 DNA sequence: TGTGCCAGCAGTTTCGGCAGAACCTACGAGCAGTACTTC. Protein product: CASSFGRTYEQYF.

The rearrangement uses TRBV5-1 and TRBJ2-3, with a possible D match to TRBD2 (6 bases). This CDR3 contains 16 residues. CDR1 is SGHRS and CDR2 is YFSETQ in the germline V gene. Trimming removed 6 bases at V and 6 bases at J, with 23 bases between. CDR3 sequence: CASKEGTIIGADTQYF. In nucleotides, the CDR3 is TGCGCCAGCAAGGAGGGCACTATTATAGGTGCGGATACGCAGTATTTT.

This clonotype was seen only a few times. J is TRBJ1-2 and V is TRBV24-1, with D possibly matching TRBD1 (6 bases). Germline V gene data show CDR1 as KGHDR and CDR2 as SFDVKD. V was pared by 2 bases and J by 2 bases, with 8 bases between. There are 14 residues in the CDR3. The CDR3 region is CATSDSTGNYGYTF. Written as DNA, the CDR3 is TGTGCCACCAGTGATTCTACAGGGAACTATGGCTACACCTTC.

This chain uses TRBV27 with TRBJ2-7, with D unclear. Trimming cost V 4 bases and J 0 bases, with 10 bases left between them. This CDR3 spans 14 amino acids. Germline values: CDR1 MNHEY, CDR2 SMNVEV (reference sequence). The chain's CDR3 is CASSSPSRSYEQYF. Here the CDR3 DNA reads TGTGCCAGCAGTTCCCCCAGCCGCTCCTACGAGCAGTACTTC.

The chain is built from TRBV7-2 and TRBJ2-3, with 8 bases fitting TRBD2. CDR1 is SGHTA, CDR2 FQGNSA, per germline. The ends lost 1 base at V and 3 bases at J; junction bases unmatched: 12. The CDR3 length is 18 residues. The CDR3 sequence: CASSLEGRAGVRTDTQYF. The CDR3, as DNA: TGTGCCAGCAGCTTAGAAGGAAGAGCGGGAGTTAGGACAGATACGCAGTATTTT.

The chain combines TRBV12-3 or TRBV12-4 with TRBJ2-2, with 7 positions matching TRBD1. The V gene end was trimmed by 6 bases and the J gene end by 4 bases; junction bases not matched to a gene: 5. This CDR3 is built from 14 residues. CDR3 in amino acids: CASRPGQRTGELFF. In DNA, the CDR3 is TGTGCCAGCAGACCGGGACAGCGCACCGGGGAGCTGTTTTTT.

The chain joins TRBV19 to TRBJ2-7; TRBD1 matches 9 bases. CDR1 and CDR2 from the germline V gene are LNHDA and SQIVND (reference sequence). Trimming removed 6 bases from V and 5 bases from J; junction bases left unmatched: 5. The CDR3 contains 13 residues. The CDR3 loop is CASSLRDRDEQYF. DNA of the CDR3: TGTGCCAGTAGCCTCCGGGACAGGGACGAGCAGTACTTC.

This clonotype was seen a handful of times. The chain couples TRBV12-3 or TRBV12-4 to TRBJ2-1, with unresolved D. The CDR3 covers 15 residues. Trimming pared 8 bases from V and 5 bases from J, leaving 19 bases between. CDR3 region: CASAFIAYTNNEQFF. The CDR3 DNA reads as TGTGCCAGCGCGTTTATTGCGTATACTAACAATGAGCAGTTCTTC.

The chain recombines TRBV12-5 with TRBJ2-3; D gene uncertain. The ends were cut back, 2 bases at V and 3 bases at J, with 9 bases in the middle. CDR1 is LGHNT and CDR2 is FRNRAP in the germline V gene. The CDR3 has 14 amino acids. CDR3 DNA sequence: TGTGCTAGTGGTTTGTTTCCAGATACAGATACGCAGTATTTT. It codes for CASGLFPDTDTQYF.

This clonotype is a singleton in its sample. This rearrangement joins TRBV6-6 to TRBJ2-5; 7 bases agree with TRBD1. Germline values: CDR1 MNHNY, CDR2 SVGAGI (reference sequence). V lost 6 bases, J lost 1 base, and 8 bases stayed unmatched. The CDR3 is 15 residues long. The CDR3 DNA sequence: TGTGCCAGCAGCAATCACAGGGGTCCCCAAGAGACCCAGTACTTC. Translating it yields CASSNHRGPQETQYF.

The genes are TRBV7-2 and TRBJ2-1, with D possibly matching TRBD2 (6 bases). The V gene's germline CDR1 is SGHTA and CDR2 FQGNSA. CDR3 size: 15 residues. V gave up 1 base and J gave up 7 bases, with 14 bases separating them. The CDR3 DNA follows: TGTGCCAGCAGCTTAGTTGCTAGCGACCTTAATGAGCAGTTCTTC. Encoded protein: CASSLVASDLNEQFF.

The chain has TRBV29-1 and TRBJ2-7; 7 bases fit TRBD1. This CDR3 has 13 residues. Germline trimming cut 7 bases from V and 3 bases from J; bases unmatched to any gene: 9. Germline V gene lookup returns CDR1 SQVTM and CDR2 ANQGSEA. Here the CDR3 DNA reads TGCAGCGCCGGACAGGAATGGGGCTACGAGCAGTACTTC. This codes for CSAGQEWGYEQYF.

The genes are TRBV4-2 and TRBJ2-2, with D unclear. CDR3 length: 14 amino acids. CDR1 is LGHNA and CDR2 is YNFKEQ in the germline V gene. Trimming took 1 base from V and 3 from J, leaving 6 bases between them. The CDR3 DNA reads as TGTGCCAGCAGCCAAGTAGGGTACACCGGGGAGCTGTTTTTT. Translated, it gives CASSQVGYTGELFF.

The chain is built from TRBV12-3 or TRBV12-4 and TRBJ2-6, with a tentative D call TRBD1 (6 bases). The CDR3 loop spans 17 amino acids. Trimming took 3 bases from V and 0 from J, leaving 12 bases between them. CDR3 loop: CASSFTTGISGANVLTF. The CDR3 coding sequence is TGTGCCAGCAGTTTTACGACAGGCATCTCTGGGGCCAACGTCCTGACTTTC.

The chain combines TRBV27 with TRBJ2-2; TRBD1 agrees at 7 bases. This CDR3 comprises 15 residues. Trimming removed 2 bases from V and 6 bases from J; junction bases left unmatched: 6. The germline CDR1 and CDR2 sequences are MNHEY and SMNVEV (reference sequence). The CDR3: CASSLVTGISGELFF. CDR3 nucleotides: TGTGCCAGCAGTTTAGTGACAGGGATTTCCGGGGAGCTGTTTTTT.

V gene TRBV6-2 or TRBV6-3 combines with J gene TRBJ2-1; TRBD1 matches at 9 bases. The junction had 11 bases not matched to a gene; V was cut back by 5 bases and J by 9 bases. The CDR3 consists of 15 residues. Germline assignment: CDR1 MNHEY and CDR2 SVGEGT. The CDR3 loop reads CASSLPGTGNREQFF. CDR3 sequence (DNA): TGTGCCAGCAGTCTCCCCGGGACAGGGAATCGTGAGCAGTTCTTC.

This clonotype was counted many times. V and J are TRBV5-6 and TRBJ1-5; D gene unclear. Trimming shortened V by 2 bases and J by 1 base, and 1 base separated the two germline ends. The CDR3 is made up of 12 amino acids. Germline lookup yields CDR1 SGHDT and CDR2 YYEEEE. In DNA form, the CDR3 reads TGTGCCAGCAGCTTCAGCAATCAGCCCCAGCATTTT. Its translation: CASSFSNQPQHF.

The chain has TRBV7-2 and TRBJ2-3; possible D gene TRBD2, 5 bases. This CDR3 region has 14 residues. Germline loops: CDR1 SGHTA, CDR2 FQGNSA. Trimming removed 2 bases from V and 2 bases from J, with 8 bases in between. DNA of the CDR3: TGTGCCAGCAGCTTAATGCGGGTCACAGATACGCAGTATTTT. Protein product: CASSLMRVTDTQYF.

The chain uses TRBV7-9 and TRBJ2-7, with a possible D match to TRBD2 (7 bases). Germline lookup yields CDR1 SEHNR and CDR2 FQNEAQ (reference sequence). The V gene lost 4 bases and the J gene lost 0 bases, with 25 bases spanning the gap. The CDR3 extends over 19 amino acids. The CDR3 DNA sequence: TGTGCCAGCAGCTCTCCGCGGGAGCCAGGGGCCCCAAGCTCCTACGAGCAGTACTTC. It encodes CASSSPREPGAPSSYEQYF. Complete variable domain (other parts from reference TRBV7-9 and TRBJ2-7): DTGVSQNPRHKITKRGQNVTFRCDPISEHNRLYWYRQTLGQGPEFLTYFQNEAQLEKSRLLSDRFSAERPKGSFSTLEIQRTEQGDSAMYLCASSSPREPGAPSSYEQYFGPGTRLTVT.

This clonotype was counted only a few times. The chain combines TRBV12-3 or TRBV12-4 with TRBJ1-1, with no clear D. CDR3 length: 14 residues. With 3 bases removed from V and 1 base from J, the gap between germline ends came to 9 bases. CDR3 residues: CASSFGAGNTEAFF. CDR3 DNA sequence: TGTGCCAGCAGTTTTGGTGCAGGGAACACTGAAGCTTTCTTT.